This T cell receptor (beta chain) originates from a study of OX40 agonist ivuxolimab in advanced cancers. Study-wide context: Averaging 60 years in age, with a range of about 23 to 79, the cohort was approximately 83% male. General study results and limits: With doses of 0.1 to 3.0 mg/kg, CD4+ and CD8+ blood T cells had undergone clonal expansion by week 6.

Method: immunoSEQ multiplex PCR; TCRdb's copy keeps in-frame clones and lacks some. Among some 60,000 clones listed, around 85% were seen once. Per germline, CDR1 MNHNS and CDR2 SASEGT. The CDR3 is 13 amino acids. Trimming removed 8 bases at V and 2 bases at J, with 12 bases between. A word on this clone: What it binds is not known.

The chain recombines TRBV6-1 with TRBJ2-5; D call uncertain. This sample comprised CD4+ or CD8+ T cells sorted from blood, obtained in a trial of the OX40 agonist ivuxolimab. The clonotype originates from an adult with an advanced solid tumor such as melanoma, head and neck, liver or kidney cancer. As DNA, the CDR3 is TGTGCCAGCGGGGATTGGCATCAAGAGACCCAGTACTTC. Its translation: CASGDWHQETQYF.